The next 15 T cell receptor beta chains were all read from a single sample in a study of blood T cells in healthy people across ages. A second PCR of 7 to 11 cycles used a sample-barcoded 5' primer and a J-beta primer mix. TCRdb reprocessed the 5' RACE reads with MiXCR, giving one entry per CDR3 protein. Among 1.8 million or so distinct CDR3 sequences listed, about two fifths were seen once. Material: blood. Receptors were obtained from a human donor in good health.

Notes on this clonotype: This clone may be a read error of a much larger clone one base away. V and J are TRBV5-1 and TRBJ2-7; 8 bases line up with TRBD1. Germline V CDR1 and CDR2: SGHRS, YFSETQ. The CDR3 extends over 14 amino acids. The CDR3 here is CASSLRDRTYERYF. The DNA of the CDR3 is TGCGCCAGCAGCTTGCGGGACAGGACCTACGAGCGGTACTTC.

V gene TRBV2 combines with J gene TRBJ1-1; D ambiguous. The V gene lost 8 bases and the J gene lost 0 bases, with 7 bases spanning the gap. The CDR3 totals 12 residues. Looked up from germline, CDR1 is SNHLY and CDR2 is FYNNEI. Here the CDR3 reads CASPTVNTEAFF. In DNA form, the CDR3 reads TGTGCCAGCCCGACGGTGAACACTGAAGCTTTCTTT.

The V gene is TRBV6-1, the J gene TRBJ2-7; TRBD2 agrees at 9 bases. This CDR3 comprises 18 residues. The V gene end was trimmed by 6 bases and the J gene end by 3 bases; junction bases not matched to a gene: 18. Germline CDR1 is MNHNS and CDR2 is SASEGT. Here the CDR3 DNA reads TGTGCCAGCAGCCCCACTTCAGGTAGCGGGGGTTCCCTCTACGAGCAGTACTTC. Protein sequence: CASSPTSGSGGSLYEQYF.

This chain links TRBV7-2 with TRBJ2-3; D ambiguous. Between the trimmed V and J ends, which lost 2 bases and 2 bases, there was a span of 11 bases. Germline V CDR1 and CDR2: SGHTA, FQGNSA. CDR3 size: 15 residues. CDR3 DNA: TGTGCCAGCAGCTTATCGGGCCGCCCCACAGATACGCAGTATTTT. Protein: CASSLSGRPTDTQYF.

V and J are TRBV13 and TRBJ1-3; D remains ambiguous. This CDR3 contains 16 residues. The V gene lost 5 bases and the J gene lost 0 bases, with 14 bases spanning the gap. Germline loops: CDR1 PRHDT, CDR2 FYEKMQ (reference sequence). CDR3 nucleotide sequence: TGTGCCAGCAGCACGTACCCGGAGAGCTCTGGAAACACCATATATTTT. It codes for CASSTYPESSGNTIYF. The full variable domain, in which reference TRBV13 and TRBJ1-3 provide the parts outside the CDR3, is AAGVIQSPRHLIKEKRETATLKCYPIPRHDTVYWYQQGPGQDPQFLISFYEKMQSDKGSIPDRFSAQQFSDYHSELNMSSLELGDSALYFCASSTYPESSGNTIYFGEGSWLTVV.

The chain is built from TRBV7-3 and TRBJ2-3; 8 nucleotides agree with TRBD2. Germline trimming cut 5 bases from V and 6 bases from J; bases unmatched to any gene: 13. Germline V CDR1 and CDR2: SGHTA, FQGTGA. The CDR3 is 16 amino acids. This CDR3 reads CASSPKSALAADTQYF. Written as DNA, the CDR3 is TGTGCCAGCAGCCCCAAATCGGCACTAGCGGCGGATACGCAGTATTTT.

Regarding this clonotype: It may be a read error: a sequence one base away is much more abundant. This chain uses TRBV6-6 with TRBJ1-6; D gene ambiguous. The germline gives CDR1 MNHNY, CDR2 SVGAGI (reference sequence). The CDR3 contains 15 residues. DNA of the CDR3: TGTGCCAGCACTTATACTGGGTCCTATAATTCACCCGTCCACTTT. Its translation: CASTYTGSYNSPVHF.

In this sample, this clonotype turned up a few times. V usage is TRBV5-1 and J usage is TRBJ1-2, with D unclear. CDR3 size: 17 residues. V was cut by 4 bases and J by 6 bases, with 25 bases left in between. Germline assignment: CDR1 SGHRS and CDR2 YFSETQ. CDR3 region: CASSRQGALHASDGYTF. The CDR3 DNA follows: TGCGCCAGCAGCCGCCAAGGAGCCCTACACGCATCGGATGGCTACACCTTC.

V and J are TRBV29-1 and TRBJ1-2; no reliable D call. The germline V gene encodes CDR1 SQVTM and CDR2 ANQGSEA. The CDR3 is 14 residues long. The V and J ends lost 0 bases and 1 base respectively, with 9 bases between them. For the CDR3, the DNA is TGCAGCGTTGAAGAAGATTCCGTTAACTATGGCTACACCTTC. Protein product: CSVEEDSVNYGYTF.

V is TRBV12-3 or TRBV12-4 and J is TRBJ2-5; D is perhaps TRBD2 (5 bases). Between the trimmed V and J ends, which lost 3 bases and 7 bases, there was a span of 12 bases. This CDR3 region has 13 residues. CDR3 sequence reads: CASSLRRRGTQYF. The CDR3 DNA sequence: TGTGCCAGCAGTTTGAGGAGACGGGGGACCCAGTACTTC.

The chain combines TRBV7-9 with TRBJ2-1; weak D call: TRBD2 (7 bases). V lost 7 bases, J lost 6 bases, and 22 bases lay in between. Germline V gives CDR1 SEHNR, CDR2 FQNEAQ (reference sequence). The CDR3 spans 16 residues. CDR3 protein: CASNDEVWGGLNEQFF. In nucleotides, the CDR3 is TGTGCCAGCAACGATGAGGTGTGGGGGGGCCTCAATGAGCAGTTCTTC.

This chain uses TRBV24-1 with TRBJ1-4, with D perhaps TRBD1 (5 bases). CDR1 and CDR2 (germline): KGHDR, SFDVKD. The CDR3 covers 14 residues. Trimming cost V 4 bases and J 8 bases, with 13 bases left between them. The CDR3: CATSDLQGCEKLFF. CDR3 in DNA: TGTGCCACCAGTGACCTCCAGGGTTGCGAAAAACTGTTTTTT.

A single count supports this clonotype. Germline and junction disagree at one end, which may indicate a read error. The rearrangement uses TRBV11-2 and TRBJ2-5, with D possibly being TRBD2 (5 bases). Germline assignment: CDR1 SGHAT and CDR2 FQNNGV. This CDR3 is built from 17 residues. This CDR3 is CASSLWGFAGLQETQYF. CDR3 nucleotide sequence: TGTGCTAGCAGCTTATGGGGTTTTGCGGGCCTCCAAGAGACCCAGTACTTC.

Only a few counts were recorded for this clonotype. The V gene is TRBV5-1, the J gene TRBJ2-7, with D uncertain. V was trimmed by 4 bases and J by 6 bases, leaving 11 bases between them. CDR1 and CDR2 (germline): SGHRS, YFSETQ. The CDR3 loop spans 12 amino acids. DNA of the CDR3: TGCGCCAGCAGCGCCGTCTTGGGCGAGCAGTACTTC. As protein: CASSAVLGEQYF.

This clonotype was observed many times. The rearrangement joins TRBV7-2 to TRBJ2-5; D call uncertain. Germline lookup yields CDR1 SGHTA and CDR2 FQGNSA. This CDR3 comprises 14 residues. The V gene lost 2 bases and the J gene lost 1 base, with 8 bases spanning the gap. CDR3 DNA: TGTGCCAGCAGCTTAATTAGATCCCAAGAGACCCAGTACTTC. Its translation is CASSLIRSQETQYF.